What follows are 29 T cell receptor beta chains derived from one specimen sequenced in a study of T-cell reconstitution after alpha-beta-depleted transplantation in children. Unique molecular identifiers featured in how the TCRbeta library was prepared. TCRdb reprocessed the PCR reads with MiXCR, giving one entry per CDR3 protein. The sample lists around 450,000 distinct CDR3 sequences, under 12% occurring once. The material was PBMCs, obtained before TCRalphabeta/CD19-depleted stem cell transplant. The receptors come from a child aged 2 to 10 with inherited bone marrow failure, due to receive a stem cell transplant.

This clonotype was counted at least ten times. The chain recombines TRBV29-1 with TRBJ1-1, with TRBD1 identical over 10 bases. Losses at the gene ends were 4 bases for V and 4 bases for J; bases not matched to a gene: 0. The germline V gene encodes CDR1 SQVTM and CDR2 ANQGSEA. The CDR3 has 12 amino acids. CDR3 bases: TGCAGCGTTGGGGACAGGGGCACTGAAGCTTTCTTT. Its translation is CSVGDRGTEAFF.

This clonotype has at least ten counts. The CDR3 loop is CASSPLDRGTEAFF. CDR3 DNA: TGTGCCAGCAGTCCTCTCGACCGGGGTACTGAAGCTTTCTTT. The V gene is TRBV12-3 or TRBV12-4, the J gene TRBJ1-1, with no clear D. V dropped 5 bases and J dropped 5 bases, with 15 bases sitting between them. This CDR3 is 14 amino acids long.

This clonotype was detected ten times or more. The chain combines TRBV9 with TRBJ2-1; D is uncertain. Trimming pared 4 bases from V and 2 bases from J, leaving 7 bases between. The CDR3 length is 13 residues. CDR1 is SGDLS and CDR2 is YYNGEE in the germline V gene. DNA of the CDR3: TGTGCCAGCAGCCCTAACGCCTACAATGAGCAGTTCTTC. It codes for CASSPNAYNEQFF.

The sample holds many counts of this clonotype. The CDR3 nucleotides read TGCAGTGCTAGAGATAAGGCGGGAGGGCCATTGAATCCCTTCAATGAGCAGTTCTTC. Translation gives CSARDKAGGPLNPFNEQFF. This chain links TRBV20-1 with TRBJ2-1, with 9 bases lining up with TRBD2. The CDR3 sequence is 19 residues long. With 0 bases clipped from V and 6 bases from J, the junction kept 18 bases outside the gene matches. Germline V gives CDR1 DFQATT, CDR2 SNEGSKA (reference sequence).

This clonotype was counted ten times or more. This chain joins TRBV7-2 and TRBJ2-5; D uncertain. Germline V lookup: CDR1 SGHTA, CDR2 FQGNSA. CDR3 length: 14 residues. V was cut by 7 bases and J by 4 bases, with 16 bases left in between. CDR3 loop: CASTEHRPGETQYF. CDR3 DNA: TGTGCCAGCACCGAACACCGGCCGGGAGAGACCCAGTACTTC.

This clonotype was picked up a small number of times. The CDR3 loop is CASSNTGGDEKLFF. The CDR3 coding sequence is TGTGCCAGCAGTAATACAGGGGGCGATGAAAAACTGTTTTTT. The gene calls are TRBV28 and TRBJ1-4; 9 bases agree with TRBD1. The V gene end was trimmed by 5 bases and the J gene end by 6 bases; junction bases not matched to a gene: 4. There are 14 residues in the CDR3. CDR1 is MDHEN and CDR2 is SYDVKM in the germline V gene.

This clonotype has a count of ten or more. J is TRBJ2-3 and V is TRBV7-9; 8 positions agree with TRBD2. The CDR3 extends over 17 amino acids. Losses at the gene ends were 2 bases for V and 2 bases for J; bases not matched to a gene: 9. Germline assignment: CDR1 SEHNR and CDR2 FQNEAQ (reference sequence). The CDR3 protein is CASSLRREGPFTDTQYF. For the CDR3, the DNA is TGTGCCAGCAGCTTAAGACGGGAGGGCCCTTTCACAGATACGCAGTATTTT.

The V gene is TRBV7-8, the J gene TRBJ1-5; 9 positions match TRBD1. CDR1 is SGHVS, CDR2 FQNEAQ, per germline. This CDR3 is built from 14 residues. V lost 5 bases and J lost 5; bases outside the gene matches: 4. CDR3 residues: CASSTGTGHQPQHF. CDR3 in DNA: TGTGCCAGCAGCACCGGGACAGGGCATCAGCCCCAGCATTTT.

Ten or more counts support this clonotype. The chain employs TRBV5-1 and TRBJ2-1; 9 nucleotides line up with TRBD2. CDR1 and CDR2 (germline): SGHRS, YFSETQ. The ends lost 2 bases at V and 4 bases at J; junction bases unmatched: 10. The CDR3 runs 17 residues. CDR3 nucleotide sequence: TGCGCCAGCAGCTTTAGACTAGCGGTAGAGGGGTACAATGAGCAGTTCTTC. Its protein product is CASSFRLAVEGYNEQFF.

CDR3 sequence (DNA): TGCGCCAGCAGCCAAGTGTTGGGACTAGCTTCTCATGAGCAGTTCTTC. Encoded protein: CASSQVLGLASHEQFF. This chain links TRBV4-1 with TRBJ2-1, with 9 nucleotides matching TRBD2. Germline V lookup: CDR1 MGHRA, CDR2 YSYEKL. V shed 1 base, J shed 8 bases, and the junction held 9 bases outside the gene matches. This CDR3 spans 16 amino acids.

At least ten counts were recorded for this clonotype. CDR3 in amino acids: CSARVPGTSGSGTQYF. The CDR3 region has the DNA TGCAGTGCTAGAGTCCCCGGGACTAGCGGGAGCGGTACGCAGTATTTT. The chain links TRBV20-1 to TRBJ2-3; 14 bases agree with TRBD2. With 1 base clipped from V and 8 bases from J, the junction kept 8 bases outside the gene matches. This CDR3 is 16 amino acids long. Germline loops: CDR1 DFQATT, CDR2 SNEGSKA (reference sequence).

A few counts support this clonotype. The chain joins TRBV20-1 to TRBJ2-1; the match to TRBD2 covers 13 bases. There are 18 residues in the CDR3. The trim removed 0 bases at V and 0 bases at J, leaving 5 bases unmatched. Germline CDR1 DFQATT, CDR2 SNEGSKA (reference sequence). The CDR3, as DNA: TGCAGTGCTAGAGATCCGGGACTAGCGGGAAGCTCCTACAATGAGCAGTTCTTC. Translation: CSARDPGLAGSSYNEQFF.

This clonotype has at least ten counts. The CDR3 DNA sequence: TGTGCCAGCAGCCATGGACGACTATACACCGGGGAGCTGTTTTTT. Protein product: CASSHGRLYTGELFF. The V gene is TRBV11-2, the J gene TRBJ2-2, with a weak D call TRBD2 (5 bases). V dropped 5 bases and J dropped 3 bases, with 13 bases sitting between them. The CDR3 consists of 15 residues. The germline V gene has CDR1 SGHAT and CDR2 FQNNGV.

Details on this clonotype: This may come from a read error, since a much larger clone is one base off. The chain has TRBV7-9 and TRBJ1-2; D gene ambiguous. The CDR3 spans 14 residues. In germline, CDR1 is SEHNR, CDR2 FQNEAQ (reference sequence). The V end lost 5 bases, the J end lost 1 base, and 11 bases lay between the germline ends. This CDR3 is CASSATVDNYGYTF. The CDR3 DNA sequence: TGTGCCAGCAGCGCGACCGTAGATAACTATGGCTACACCTTC. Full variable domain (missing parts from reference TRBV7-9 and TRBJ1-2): DTGVSQNPRHKITKRGQNVTFRCDPISEHNRLYWYRQTLGQGPEFLTYFQNEAQLEKSRLLSDRFSAERPKGSFSTLEIQRTEQGDSAMYLCASSATVDNYGYTFGSGTRLTVV.

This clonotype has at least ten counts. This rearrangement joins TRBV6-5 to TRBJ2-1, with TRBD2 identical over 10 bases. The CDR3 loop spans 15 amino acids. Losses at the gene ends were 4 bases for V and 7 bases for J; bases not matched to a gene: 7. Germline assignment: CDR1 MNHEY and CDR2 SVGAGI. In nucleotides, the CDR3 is TGTGCCAGCAGTTCTGTACTAGCGGGATTGAATGAGCAGTTCTTC. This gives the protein CASSSVLAGLNEQFF.

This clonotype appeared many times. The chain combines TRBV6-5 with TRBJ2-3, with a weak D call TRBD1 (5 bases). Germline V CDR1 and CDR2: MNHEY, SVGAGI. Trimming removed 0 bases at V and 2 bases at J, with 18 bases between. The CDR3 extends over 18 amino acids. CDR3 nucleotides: TGTGCCAGCAGTTACTCGAGGCGCCAAGGGGCTGACACAGATACGCAGTATTTT. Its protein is CASSYSRRQGADTDTQYF.

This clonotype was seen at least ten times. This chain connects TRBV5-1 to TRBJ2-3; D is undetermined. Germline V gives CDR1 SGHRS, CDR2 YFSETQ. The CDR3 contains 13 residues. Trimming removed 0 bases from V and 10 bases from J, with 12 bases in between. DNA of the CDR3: TGCGCCAGCAGCTTGGTCGGCGACGAGGCGCAGTATTTT. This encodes CASSLVGDEAQYF. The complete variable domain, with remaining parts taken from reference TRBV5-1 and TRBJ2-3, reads KAGVTQTPRYLIKTRGQQVTLSCSPISGHRSVSWYQQTPGQGLQFLFEYFSETQRNKGNFPGRFSGRQFSNSRSEMNVSTLELGDSALYLCASSLVGDEAQYFGPGTRLTVL.

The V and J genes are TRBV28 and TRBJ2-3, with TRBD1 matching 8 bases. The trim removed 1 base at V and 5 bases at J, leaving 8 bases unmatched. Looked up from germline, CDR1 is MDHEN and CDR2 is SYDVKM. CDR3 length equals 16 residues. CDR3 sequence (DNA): TGTGCCAGCAGTTTATCGGTCAGGGGGCCCGGAGATACGCAGTATTTT. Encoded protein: CASSLSVRGPGDTQYF.

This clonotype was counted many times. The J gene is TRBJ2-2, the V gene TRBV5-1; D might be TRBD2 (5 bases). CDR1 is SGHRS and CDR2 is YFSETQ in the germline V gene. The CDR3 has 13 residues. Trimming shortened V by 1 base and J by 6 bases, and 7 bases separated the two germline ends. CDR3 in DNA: TGCGCCAGCAGCTTGTTAGCGCCCGGGGAGCTGTTTTTT. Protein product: CASSLLAPGELFF.

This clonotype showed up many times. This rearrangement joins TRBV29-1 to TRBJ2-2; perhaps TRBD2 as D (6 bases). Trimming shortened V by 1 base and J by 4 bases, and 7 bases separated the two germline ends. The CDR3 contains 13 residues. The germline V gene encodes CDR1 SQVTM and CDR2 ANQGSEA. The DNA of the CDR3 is TGCAGCGTTGAAGCGGGACTCACCGGGGAGCTGTTTTTT. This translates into CSVEAGLTGELFF.

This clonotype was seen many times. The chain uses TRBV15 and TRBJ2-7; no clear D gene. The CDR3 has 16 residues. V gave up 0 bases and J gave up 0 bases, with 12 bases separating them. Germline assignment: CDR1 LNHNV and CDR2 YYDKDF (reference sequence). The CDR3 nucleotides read TGTGCCACCAGCAGAGATTCGCGCAGCCACTCCTACGAGCAGTACTTC. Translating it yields CATSRDSRSHSYEQYF.

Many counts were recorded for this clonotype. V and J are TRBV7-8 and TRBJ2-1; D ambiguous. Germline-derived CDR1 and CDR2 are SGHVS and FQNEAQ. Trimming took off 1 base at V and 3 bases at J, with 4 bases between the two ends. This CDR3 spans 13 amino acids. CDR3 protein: CASSLGDYNEQFF. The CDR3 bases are TGTGCCAGCAGCTTAGGGGACTACAATGAGCAGTTCTTC. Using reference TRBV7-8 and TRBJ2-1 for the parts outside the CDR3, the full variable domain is GAGVSQSPRYKVAKRGQDVALRCDPISGHVSLFWYQQALGQGPEFLTYFQNEAQLDKSGLPSDRFFAERPEGSVSTLKIQRTQQEDSAVYLCASSLGDYNEQFFGPGTRLTVL.

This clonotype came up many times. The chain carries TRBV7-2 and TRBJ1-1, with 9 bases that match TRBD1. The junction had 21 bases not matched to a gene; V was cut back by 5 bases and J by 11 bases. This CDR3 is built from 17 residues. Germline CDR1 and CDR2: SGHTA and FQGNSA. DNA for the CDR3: TGTGCCAGCAGCCCCGGGACAGGGAGGGAGAGGGGGGGTGAGGCTTTCTTT. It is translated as CASSPGTGRERGGEAFF.

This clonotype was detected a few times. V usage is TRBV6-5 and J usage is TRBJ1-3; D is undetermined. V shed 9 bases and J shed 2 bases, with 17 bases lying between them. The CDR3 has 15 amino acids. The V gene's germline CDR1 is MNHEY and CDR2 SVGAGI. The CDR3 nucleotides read TGTGCCAGTGGACCTCTCGCGGTGGCTGGAAACACCATATATTTT. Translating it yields CASGPLAVAGNTIYF.

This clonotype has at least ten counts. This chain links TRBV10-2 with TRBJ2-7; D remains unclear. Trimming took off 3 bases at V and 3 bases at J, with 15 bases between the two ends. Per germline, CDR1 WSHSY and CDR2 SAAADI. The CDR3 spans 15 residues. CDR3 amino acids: CASSDSMGPNYEQYF. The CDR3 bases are TGCGCCAGCAGTGATTCCATGGGCCCTAACTACGAGCAGTACTTC.

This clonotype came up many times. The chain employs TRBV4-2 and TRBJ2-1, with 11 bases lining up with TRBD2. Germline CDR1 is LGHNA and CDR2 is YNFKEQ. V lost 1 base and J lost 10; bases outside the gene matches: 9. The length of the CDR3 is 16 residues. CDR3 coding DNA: TGTGCCAGCAGCCAAGGACTAGCGGGAACAGTAGAAGAGCAGTTCTTC. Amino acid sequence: CASSQGLAGTVEEQFF.

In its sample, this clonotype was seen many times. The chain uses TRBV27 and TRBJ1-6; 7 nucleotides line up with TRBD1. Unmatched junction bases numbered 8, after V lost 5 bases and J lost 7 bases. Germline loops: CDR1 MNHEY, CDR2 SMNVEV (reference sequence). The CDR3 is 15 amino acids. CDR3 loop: CASSRSRGWNSPLHF. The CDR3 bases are TGTGCCAGCAGTCGATCCAGGGGGTGGAATTCACCCCTCCACTTT.

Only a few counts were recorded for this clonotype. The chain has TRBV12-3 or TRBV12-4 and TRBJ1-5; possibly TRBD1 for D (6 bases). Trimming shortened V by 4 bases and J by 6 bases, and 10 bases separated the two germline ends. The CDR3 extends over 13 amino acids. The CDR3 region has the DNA TGTGCCAGCAGTTCTCAGGGGATTCAGCCCCAGCATTTT. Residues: CASSSQGIQPQHF.

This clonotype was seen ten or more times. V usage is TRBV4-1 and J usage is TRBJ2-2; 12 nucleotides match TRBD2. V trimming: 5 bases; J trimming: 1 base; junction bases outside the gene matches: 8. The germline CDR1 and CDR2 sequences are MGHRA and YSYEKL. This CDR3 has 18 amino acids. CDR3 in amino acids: CASSAGLAGYVNTGELFF. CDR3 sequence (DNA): TGCGCCAGCAGCGCAGGACTAGCGGGATACGTGAACACCGGGGAGCTGTTTTTT.